This T cell receptor beta chain was captured in a study of blood T cell repertoires in COVID-19. Background on the study: T cells, B-cell-depleted T cells, or PBMCs supplied cDNA or gDNA.

Germline CDR1 KGHDR, CDR2 SFDVKD. With 5 bases clipped from V and 1 base from J, the junction kept 27 bases outside the gene matches. CDR3 size: 23 residues. Authors' methods: Using reference gene primer amplification, nucleated cell counts were estimated. Method: immunoSEQ multiplex PCR; TCRdb's copy keeps in-frame clones and lacks some. The DNA was the basis for D and trimming; V, J and clone size are from that table. Of 290,000 or so clones in the sample, almost 85% were seen once. The J gene is TRBJ2-5, the V gene TRBV24-1; 10 bases are a match to TRBD2. The receptor was derived from a man aged 45-60 years with active or convalescent COVID-19. The specimen was peripheral blood. The CDR3 DNA follows: TGTGCCACCAGTGGTGGGTTGGGGGGCAGCGGGACTAGCGTTGTCCGACGCCAAGAGACCCAGTACTTC. It encodes CATSGGLGGSGTSVVRRQETQYF.